The sequence of this T cell receptor (beta chain) was determined in a study of CD8+CD57+ T cells in acquired aplastic anemia. Previously, flow cytometry had revealed CD8+CD57+ cell expansion in the patients chosen for sequencing. Both TCR beta VDJ combination and CDR3 sequence profiling were carried out. Genomic DNA was the template for this profiling. Each CDR3 protein is one row after TCRdb ran MiXCR on the reads. The repertoire holds some 160,000 distinct CDR3 sequences, with under 55% as singletons. The CDR3 sequence is 15 residues long. Germline V gives CDR1 MGHRA, CDR2 YSYEKL. Trimming removed 2 bases from V and 9 bases from J, with 17 bases in between. This clonotype was picked up many times.

Sequenced material: sorted CD4+, CD8+, or CD8+CD57+ T cells (not recorded which) from PBMCs. The TCR comes from a human donor with aplastic anemia. The chain employs TRBV4-1 and TRBJ2-1; the D gene could be TRBD1 or TRBD2 (5 bases each). The CDR3 here is CASSQQGPPAAEQFF. CDR3 coding DNA: TGCGCCAGCAGCCAACAGGGTCCCCCAGCGGCTGAGCAGTTCTTC.